The clone carrying this T cell receptor beta chain was seen only a few times. Method: immunoSEQ multiplex PCR; TCRdb's copy keeps in-frame clones and lacks some. Here the sample spans around 130,000 clones, 60% to 80% being singletons. The record originates from a study of blood T cell repertoires in COVID-19. Source material: peripheral blood. This sequence was found in a human donor in a cohort sampled during active COVID-19.

CDR3 in amino acids: CASSLLAESSYEQYF. The CDR3 DNA reads as TGTGCCAGCAGTTTATTAGCGGAGAGCTCCTACGAGCAGTACTTC. The chain recombines TRBV28 with TRBJ2-7, with a tentative D call TRBD2 (6 bases). V lost 1 base and J 0 bases, leaving 10 bases between the germline ends. The germline CDR1 and CDR2 sequences are MDHEN and SYDVKM. The CDR3 loop spans 15 amino acids.